The clone carrying this T cell receptor beta chain was seen a handful of times. Its target is not known. V shed 6 bases and J shed 6 bases, with 23 bases lying between them. CDR3 length: 16 residues. TCRdb re-called the 5' RACE reads with MiXCR, one entry per CDR3 protein. Of about 220,000 distinct CDR3 sequences listed, 6% to 8.5% were seen once; the top ten hold 12% to 15%. The sample belongs to a study of CD8 T cells in ankylosing spondylitis. General study findings and limits: Ankylosing spondylitis blood seemed to carry a telltale TCR beta motif made of several highly homologous variants.

The source is a male donor with ankylosing spondylitis. The sequenced material came from blood, either unsorted or a sorted T cell fraction (not recorded which). J is TRBJ1-2 and V is TRBV12-3 or TRBV12-4, with D possibly TRBD1 on 5 matching bases. CDR3 DNA: TGTGCCAGCAGCTTCGGGGGACTGCTCAACCTTGATGGCTACACCTTC. It is translated as CASSFGGLLNLDGYTF.